This is a list of T cell receptor beta chains from one sample in a study of a mutant IDH1 vaccine in newly diagnosed glioma. Method: immunoSEQ multiplex PCR; TCRdb's copy keeps in-frame clones and lacks some. The sample carries tens of thousands of clones, approximately 92% recorded once. The sequencing here drew on PBMCs, taken from a glioma patient treated with radiotherapy, temozolomide or both. These receptors were collected from a man over 45 with glioma. CDR3s include the opening cysteine and the closing phenylalanine or tryptophan. Fields, in order: clone size, J gene, V gene, CDR3 protein. Expanded clones are given a class, and other clones once, few, many or no size at all.

size: .; J: TRBJ2-7; V: TRBV10-3; CDR3: CAISESGDSGGVSYEQYF
size: once; J: TRBJ2-7; V: TRBV10-3; CDR3: CAISSSGRDSYEQYF
size: .; J: TRBJ2-5; V: TRBV6-1; CDR3: CASSGGTSGGEETQYF
size: .; J: TRBJ2-7; V: TRBV2; CDR3: CASSAGTGYYEQYF
size: .; J: TRBJ1-6; V: TRBV9; CDR3: CASSGDTSSYNSPLHF
size: .; J: TRBJ2-2; V: TRBV15; CDR3: CATSSGLAVNTGELFF
size: .; J: TRBJ2-3; V: TRBV2; CDR3: CASRGQGGTDTQYF
size: .; J: TRBJ1-2; V: TRBV7-6; CDR3: CASSFQGALKDGYTF
size: .; J: TRBJ1-4; V: TRBV19; CDR3: CASSMGFRRGEKLFF
size: .; J: TRBJ2-3; V: TRBV11-3; CDR3: CASSATVLPTDTQYF
size: few; J: TRBJ1-2; V: TRBV6-1; CDR3: CATRPSMGYGYTF
size: .; J: TRBJ2-2; V: TRBV9; CDR3: CASSFPSTDRGRTGELFF
size: .; J: TRBJ1-5; V: TRBV7-8; CDR3: CASTGTGGNQPQHF
size: .; J: TRBJ2-7; V: TRBV10-3; CDR3: CAISESTSGKARYEQYF
size: once; J: TRBJ1-5; V: TRBV4-2; CDR3: CASSPLKAGGQPQHF
size: .; J: TRBJ1-5; V: TRBV13; CDR3: CASLRGGGNQPQHF
size: .; J: TRBJ2-1; V: TRBV6-5; CDR3: CASTDDRFRVGEQFF
size: few; J: TRBJ2-2; V: TRBV4-2; CDR3: CASSGPILGLKNTGELFF
size: .; J: TRBJ2-7; V: TRBV27; CDR3: CASSFTGGNSYEQYF
size: once; J: TRBJ1-1; V: TRBV6-5; CDR3: CASSYTGTEAFF
size: .; J: TRBJ1-1; V: TRBV5-4; CDR3: CASSPGTGGMNTEAFF
size: .; J: TRBJ2-1; V: TRBV5-1; CDR3: CASSPISGSLSYNEQFF
size: .; J: TRBJ2-3; V: TRBV4-1; CDR3: CASSGSKGPYSTDTQYF
size: .; J: TRBJ2-2; V: TRBV19; CDR3: CASSIMGPSAGELFF
size: few; J: TRBJ1-1; V: TRBV4-1; CDR3: CASSHQTGGATEAFF
size: .; J: TRBJ2-5; V: TRBV5-1; CDR3: CASSPGGRGGETQYF
size: .; J: TRBJ2-5; V: TRBV5-6; CDR3: CASSVGTEETQYF
size: .; J: TRBJ1-2; V: TRBV4-1; CDR3: CASSQDGDHYGYTF
size: .; J: TRBJ1-2; V: TRBV27; CDR3: CASSPRGGEGGYTF
size: .; J: TRBJ2-1; V: TRBV27; CDR3: CASSSQRGSSYNEQFF
size: .; J: TRBJ2-7; V: TRBV7-5; CDR3: CARSFRGGSNRSYEQYF